The T cell receptor beta chain under discussion was sequenced for a study of T cells in Graves' hyperthyroidism and ophthalmopathy. Lactation, pregnancy, other autoimmune disease or uncontrolled infection excluded patients. The CDR3 spans 14 residues. Germline V CDR1 and CDR2: DFQATT, SNEGSKA (reference sequence). The V and J ends lost 3 bases and 1 base, in that order; junction bases with no gene match: 3. The investigators amplified TCR beta CDR3 regions from RNA transcripts. Carried out on the TCR CDR3, a first-round RT-PCR used the HTBI primer set. Using its own MiXCR run on the multiplex PCR reads, TCRdb lists one record per CDR3 protein. The sample includes 700,000 or so distinct CDR3 sequences, approximately 14% seen only once; the top ten take 12%. This clonotype has a count of ten or more.

The sequence was collected from a woman aged 45-65 years with Graves' ophthalmopathy. V is TRBV20-1 and J is TRBJ1-1; 9 nucleotides line up with TRBD1. The sample taken for sequencing was blood. The CDR3 DNA is TGCAGTGCTAGGGGGGGACAGGGGAACACTGAAGCTTTCTTT. It yields the protein CSARGGQGNTEAFF.